This T cell receptor (beta chain) was sequenced during a study of cytomegalovirus exposure and HLA in healthy donors. Overall study findings and caveats: Clonal expansion, a later analysis showed, was greater in HLA-associated TCR beta chains than in equally common others.

As for this clone: Antigen unknown.

A multiplex PCR was run with 60 Vbeta primers and 13 Jbeta primers. Sequenced by immunoSEQ multiplex PCR; TCRdb stores in-frame clones only, minus some. There are 150,000 to 180,000 clones in the sample; 70% to 80% occur only once, and under 2.5% lies in the top ten. Germline V gene lookup returns CDR1 WSHSY and CDR2 SAAADI. Germline trimming cut 4 bases from V and 2 bases from J; bases unmatched to any gene: 8. This CDR3 region has 15 residues. The TCR originated in a man younger than 40 in good health and CMV-seronegative. This chain joins TRBV10-2 and TRBJ2-7; 7 positions match TRBD2. The sequenced sample was PBMCs. DNA of the CDR3: TGCGCCAGCAGTGGGGGAGGGCACCCTACCTACGAGCAGTACTTC. Translation gives CASSGGGHPTYEQYF.